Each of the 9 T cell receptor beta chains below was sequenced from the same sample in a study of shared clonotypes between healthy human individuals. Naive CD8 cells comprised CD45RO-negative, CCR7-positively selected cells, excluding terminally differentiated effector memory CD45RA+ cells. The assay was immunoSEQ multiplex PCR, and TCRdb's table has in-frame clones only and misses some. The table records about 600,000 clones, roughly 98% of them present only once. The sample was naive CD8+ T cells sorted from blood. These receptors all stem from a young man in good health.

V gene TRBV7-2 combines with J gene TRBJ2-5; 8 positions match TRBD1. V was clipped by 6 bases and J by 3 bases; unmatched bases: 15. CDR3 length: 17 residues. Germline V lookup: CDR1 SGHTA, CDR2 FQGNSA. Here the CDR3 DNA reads TGTGCCAGCAGAGCACCCAATGCCGGGACAGGCAAAGAGACCCAGTACTTC. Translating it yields CASRAPNAGTGKETQYF.

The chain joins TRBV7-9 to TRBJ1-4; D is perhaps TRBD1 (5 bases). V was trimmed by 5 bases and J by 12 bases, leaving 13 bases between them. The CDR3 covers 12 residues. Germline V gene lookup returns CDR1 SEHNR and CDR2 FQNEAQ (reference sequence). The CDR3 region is CASSLTTVELFF. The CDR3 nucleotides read TGTGCCAGCAGCCTGACGACAGTAGAACTGTTTTTT.

The DNA of the CDR3 is TGTGCCAGCAGCCTCAGGGATGGGGTAACAGATACGCAGTATTTT. Residues: CASSLRDGVTDTQYF. V gene TRBV7-9 combines with J gene TRBJ2-3; D is perhaps TRBD1 (5 bases). Germline CDR1 and CDR2: SEHNR and FQNEAQ (reference sequence). Between the trimmed V and J ends, which lost 5 bases and 3 bases, there was a span of 15 bases. This CDR3 has 15 amino acids.

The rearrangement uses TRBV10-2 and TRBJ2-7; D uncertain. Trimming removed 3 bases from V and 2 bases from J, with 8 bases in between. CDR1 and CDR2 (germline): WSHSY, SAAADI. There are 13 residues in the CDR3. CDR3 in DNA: TGCGCCAGCAGTGAAGCTCAGACCTACGAGCAGTACTTC. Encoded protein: CASSEAQTYEQYF.

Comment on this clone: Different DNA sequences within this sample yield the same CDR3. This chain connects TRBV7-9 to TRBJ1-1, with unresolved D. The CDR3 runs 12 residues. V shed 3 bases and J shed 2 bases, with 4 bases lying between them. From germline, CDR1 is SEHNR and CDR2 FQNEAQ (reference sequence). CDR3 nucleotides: TGTGCCAGCAGCTTTGAAAACACTGAAGCTTTCTTT. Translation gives CASSFENTEAFF.

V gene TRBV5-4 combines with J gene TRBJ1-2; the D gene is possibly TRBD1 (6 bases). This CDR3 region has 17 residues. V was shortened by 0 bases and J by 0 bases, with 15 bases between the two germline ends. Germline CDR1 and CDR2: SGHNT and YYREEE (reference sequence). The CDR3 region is CASSLGEGGDTNYGYTF. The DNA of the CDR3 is TGTGCCAGCAGCTTGGGGGAGGGGGGAGACACTAACTATGGCTACACCTTC.

The CDR3 spells CASSFGGGYEQYF. As DNA, the CDR3 is TGTGCCAGCAGCTTCGGTGGGGGGTACGAGCAGTACTTC. This rearrangement joins TRBV7-9 to TRBJ2-7, with D possibly being TRBD2 (6 bases). Trimming took 3 bases from V and 4 from J, leaving 10 bases between them. The germline gives CDR1 SEHNR, CDR2 FQNEAQ (reference sequence). This CDR3 has 13 residues.

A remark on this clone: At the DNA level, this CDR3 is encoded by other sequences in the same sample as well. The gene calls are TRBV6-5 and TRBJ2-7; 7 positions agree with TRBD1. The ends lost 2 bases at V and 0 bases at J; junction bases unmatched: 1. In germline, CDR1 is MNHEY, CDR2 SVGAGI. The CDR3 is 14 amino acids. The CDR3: CASSYAGGSYEQYF. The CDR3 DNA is TGTGCCAGCAGTTACGCAGGGGGCTCCTACGAGCAGTACTTC.

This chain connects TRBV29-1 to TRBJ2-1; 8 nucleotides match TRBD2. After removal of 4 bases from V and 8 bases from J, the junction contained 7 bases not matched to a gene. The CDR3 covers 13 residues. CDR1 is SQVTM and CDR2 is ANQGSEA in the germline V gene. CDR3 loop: CSVASGRVDEQFF. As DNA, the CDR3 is TGCAGCGTTGCCAGCGGGAGAGTCGATGAGCAGTTCTTC.